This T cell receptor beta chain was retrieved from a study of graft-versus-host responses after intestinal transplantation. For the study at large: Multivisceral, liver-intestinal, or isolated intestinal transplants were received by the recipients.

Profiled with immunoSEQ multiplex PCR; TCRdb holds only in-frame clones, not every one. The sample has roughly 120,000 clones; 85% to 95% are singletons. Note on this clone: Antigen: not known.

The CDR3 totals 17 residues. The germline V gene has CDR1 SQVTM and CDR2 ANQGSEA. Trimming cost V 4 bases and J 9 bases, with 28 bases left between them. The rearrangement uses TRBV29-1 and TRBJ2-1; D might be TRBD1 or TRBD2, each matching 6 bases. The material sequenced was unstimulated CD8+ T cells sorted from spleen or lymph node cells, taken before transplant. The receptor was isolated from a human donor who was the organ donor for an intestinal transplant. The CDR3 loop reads CSVAPTEGRGRRGEQFF. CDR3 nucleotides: TGCAGCGTTGCCCCAACGGAGGGCAGGGGTCGAAGGGGTGAGCAGTTCTTC.